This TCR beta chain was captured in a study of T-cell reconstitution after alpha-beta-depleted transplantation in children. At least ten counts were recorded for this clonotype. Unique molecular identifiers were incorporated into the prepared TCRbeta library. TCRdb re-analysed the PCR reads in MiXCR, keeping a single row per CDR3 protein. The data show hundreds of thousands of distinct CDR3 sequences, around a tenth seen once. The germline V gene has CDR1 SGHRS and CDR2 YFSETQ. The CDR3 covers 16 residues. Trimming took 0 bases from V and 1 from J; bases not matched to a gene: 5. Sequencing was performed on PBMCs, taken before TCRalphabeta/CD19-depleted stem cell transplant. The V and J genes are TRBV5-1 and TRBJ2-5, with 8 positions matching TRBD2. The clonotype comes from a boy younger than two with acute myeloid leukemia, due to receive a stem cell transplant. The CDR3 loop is CASSLAFSGVQETQYF. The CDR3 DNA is TGCGCCAGCAGCTTGGCCTTTAGCGGGGTCCAAGAGACCCAGTACTTC.